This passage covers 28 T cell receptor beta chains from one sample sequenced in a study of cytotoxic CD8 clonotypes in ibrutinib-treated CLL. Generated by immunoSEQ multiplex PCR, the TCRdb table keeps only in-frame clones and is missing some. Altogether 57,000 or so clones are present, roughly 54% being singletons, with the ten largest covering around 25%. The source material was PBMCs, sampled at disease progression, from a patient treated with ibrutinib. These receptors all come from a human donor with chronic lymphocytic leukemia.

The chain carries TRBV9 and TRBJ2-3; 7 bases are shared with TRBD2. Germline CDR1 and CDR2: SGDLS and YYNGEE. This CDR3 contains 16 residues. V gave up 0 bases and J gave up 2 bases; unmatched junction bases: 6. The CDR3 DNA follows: TGTGCCAGCAGCGTAGGAACTAGCGATGACACAGATACGCAGTATTTT. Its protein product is CASSVGTSDDTDTQYF.

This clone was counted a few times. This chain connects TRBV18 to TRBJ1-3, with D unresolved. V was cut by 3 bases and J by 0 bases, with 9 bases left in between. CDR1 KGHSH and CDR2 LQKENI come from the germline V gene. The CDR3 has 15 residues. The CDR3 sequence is CASSPYGSSGNTIYF. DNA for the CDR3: TGTGCCAGCTCACCTTACGGCAGCTCTGGAAACACCATATATTTT.

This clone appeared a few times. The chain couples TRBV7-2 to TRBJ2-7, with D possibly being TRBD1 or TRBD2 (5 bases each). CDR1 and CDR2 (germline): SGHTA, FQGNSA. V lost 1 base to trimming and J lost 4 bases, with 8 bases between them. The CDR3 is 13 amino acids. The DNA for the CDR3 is TGTGCCAGCAGCTTAGGGGACGTGTACGAGCAGTACTTC. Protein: CASSLGDVYEQYF.

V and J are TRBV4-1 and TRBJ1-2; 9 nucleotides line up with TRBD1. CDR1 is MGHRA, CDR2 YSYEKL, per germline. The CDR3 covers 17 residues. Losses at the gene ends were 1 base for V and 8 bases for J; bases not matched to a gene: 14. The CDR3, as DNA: TGCGCCAGCAGCCAAGCGCCGGGACAGGGTGGCTTGAGGGGCTACACCTTC. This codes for CASSQAPGQGGLRGYTF.

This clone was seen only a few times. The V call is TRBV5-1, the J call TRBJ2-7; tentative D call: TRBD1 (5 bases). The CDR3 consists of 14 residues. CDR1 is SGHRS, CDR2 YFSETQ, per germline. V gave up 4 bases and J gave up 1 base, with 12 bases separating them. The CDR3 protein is CASSTDTSSYEQYF. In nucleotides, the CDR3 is TGCGCCAGCAGCACGGACACTTCATCCTACGAGCAGTACTTC. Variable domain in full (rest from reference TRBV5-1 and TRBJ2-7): KAGVTQTPRYLIKTRGQQVTLSCSPISGHRSVSWYQQTPGQGLQFLFEYFSETQRNKGNFPGRFSGRQFSNSRSEMNVSTLELGDSALYLCASSTDTSSYEQYFGPGTRLTVT.

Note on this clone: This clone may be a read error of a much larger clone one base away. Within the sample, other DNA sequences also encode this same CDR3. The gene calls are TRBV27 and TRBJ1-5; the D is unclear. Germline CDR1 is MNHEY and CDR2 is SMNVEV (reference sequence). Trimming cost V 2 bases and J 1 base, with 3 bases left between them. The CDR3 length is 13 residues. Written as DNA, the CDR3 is TGTGCCAGCAGTTTACGGAGCAATCAGCCCCAGCATTTT. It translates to CASSLRSNQPQHF.

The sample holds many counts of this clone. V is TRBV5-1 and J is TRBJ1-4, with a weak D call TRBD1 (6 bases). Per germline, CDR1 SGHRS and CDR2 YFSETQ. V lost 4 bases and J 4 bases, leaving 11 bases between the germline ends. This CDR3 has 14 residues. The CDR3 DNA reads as TGCGCCAGCAGCCCAACAGGGATTAATGAAAAACTGTTTTTT. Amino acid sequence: CASSPTGINEKLFF. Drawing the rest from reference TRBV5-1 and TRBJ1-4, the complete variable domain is KAGVTQTPRYLIKTRGQQVTLSCSPISGHRSVSWYQQTPGQGLQFLFEYFSETQRNKGNFPGRFSGRQFSNSRSEMNVSTLELGDSALYLCASSPTGINEKLFFGSGTQLSVL.

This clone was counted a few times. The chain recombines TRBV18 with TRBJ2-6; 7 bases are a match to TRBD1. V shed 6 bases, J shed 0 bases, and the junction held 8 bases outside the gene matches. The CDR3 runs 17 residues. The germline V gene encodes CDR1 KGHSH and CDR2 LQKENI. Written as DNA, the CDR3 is TGTGCCAGCTCCCCGACAGGGTTCGGCTCTGGGGCCAACGTCCTGACTTTC. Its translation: CASSPTGFGSGANVLTF.

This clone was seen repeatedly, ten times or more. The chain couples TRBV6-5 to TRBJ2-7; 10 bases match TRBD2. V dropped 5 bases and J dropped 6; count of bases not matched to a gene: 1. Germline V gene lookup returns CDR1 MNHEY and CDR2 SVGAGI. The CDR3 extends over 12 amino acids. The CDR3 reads CASSRTSGEQYF. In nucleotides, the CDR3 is TGTGCCAGCAGTCGGACTAGCGGCGAGCAGTACTTC.

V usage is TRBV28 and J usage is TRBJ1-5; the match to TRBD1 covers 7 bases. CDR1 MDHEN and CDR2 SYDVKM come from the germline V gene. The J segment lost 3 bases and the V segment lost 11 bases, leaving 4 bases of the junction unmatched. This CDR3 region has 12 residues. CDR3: CAGQANNQPQHF. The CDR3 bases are TGTGCCGGACAGGCGAACAATCAGCCCCAGCATTTT.

CDR3 in amino acids: CASSKGGDGANVLTF. In DNA, the CDR3 is TGTGCCAGCAGCAAAGGCGGTGACGGGGCCAACGTCCTGACTTTC. This chain joins TRBV5-6 and TRBJ2-6; D is unclear. Trimming removed 4 bases at V and 4 bases at J, with 12 bases between. The CDR3 contains 15 residues. The germline CDR1 and CDR2 sequences are SGHDT and YYEEEE.

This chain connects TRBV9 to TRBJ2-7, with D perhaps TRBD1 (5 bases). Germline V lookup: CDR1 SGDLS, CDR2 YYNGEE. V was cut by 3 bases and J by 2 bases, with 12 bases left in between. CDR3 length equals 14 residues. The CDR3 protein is CASSERQGAYEQYF. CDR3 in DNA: TGTGCCAGCAGCGAAAGACAAGGGGCCTACGAGCAGTACTTC.

In nucleotides, the CDR3 is TGCGCCAGCAGCGGGACAGGAGGATATAATTCACCCCTCCACTTT. This translates into CASSGTGGYNSPLHF. The chain joins TRBV5-1 to TRBJ1-6; TRBD1 matches 8 bases. The germline V gene has CDR1 SGHRS and CDR2 YFSETQ. The V and J ends lost 4 bases and 4 bases, in that order; junction bases with no gene match: 4. The CDR3 consists of 15 residues.

CDR3 bases: TGTGCCAGTAGTCCCTGGACAGCCACAGATACGCAGTATTTT. Its translation is CASSPWTATDTQYF. This chain uses TRBV19 with TRBJ2-3; TRBD1 is a possible D gene (6 bases). Trimming pared 5 bases from V and 2 bases from J, leaving 11 bases between. In germline, CDR1 is LNHDA, CDR2 SQIVND (reference sequence). The CDR3 is 14 residues long.

The CDR3 loop is CASTPLGLAGGYEQYF. The CDR3 DNA follows: TGTGCCAGCACACCCCTGGGACTAGCGGGAGGCTACGAGCAGTACTTC. V gene TRBV2 combines with J gene TRBJ2-7, with TRBD2 matching 15 bases. V lost 7 bases to trimming and J lost 3 bases; unmatched junction nucleotides: 7. This CDR3 has 16 residues. In germline, CDR1 is SNHLY, CDR2 FYNNEI.

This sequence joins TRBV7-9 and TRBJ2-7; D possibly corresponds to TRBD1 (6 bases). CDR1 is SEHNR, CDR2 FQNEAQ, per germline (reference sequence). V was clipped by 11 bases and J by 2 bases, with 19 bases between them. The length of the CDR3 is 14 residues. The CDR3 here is CAGGRGTPPYEQYF. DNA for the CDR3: TGTGCCGGCGGACGTGGGACACCTCCCTACGAGCAGTACTTC.

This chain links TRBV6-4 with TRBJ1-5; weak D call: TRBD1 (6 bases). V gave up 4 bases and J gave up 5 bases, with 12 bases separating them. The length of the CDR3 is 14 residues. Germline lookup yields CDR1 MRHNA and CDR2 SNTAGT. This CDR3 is CASSGGAGDQPQHF. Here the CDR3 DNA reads TGTGCCAGCAGTGGGGGGGCAGGGGATCAGCCCCAGCATTTT.

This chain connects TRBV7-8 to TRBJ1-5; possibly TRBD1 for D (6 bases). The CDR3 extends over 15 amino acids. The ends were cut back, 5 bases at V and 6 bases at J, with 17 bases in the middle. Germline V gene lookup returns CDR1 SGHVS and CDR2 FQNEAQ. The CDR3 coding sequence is TGTGCCAGCAGCCTCGGACAGTTTGATGGTCAGCCCCAGCATTTT. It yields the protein CASSLGQFDGQPQHF.

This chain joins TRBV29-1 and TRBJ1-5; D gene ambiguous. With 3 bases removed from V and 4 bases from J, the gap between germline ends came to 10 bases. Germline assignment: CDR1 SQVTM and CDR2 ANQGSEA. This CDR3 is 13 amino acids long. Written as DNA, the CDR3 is TGCAGCGTTGAGGTCGGGGATAATCAGCCCCAGCATTTT. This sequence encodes CSVEVGDNQPQHF.

The CDR3 spells CASSRLAGVTGELFF. DNA of the CDR3: TGTGCCAGCAGTCGACTAGCGGGAGTTACCGGGGAGCTGTTTTTT. The chain uses TRBV7-8 and TRBJ2-2; 12 positions match TRBD2. J gave up 5 bases and V 6 bases, and 4 bases lay outside the gene matches. This CDR3 spans 15 amino acids. From germline, CDR1 is SGHVS and CDR2 FQNEAQ.

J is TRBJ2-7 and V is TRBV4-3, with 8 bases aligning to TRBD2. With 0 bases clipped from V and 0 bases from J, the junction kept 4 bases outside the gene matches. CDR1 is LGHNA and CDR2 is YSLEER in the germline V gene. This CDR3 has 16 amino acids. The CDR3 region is CASSQDRLAGSYEQYF. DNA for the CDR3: TGCGCCAGCAGCCAAGATCGCCTAGCGGGCTCCTACGAGCAGTACTTC.

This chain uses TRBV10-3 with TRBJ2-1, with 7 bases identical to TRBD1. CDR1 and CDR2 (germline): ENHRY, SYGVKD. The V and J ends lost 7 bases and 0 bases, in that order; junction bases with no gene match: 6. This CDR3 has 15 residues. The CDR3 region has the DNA TGTGCCATCAAAGGCGGACAGGCCTCCTACAATGAGCAGTTCTTC. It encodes CAIKGGQASYNEQFF.

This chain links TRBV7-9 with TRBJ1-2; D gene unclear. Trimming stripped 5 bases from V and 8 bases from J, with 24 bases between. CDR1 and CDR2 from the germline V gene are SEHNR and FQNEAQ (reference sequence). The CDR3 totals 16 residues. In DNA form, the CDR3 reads TGTGCCAGCAGCCCACCGGGAACCCCTCGAGGAAAGGGCTACACCTTC. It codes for CASSPPGTPRGKGYTF.

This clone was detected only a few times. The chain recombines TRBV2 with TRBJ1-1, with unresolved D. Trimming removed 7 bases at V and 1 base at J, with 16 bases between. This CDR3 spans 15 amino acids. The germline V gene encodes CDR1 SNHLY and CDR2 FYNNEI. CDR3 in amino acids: CASNQHQVRNTEAFF. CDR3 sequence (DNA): TGTGCCAGCAATCAACACCAGGTCCGGAACACTGAAGCTTTCTTT.

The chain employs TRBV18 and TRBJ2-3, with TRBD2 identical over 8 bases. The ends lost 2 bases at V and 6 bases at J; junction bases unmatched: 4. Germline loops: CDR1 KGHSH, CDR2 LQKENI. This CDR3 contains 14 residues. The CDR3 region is CASSPGTRGDTQYF. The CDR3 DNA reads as TGTGCCAGCTCACCAGGGACTAGGGGGGATACGCAGTATTTT.

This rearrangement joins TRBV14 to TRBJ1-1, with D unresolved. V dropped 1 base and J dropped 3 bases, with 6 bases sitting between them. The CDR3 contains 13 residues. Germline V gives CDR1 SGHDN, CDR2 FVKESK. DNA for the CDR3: TGTGCCAGCAGCCAAGGTTCTTACACTGAAGCTTTCTTT. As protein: CASSQGSYTEAFF.

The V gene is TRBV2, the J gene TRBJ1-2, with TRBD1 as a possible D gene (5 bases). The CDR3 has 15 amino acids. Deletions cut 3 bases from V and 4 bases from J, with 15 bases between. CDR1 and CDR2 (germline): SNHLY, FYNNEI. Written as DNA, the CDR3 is TGTGCCAGCAGTGACCCACTTCAAGGGGTCTATGGCTACACCTTC. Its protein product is CASSDPLQGVYGYTF.

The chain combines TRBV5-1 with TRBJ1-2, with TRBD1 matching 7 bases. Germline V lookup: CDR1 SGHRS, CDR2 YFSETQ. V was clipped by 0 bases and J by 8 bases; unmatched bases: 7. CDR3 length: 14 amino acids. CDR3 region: CASSLDGTAEGYTF. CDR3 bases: TGCGCCAGCAGCTTGGACGGGACAGCAGAAGGCTACACCTTC. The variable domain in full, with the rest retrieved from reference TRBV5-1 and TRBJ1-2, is KAGVTQTPRYLIKTRGQQVTLSCSPISGHRSVSWYQQTPGQGLQFLFEYFSETQRNKGNFPGRFSGRQFSNSRSEMNVSTLELGDSALYLCASSLDGTAEGYTFGSGTRLTVV.